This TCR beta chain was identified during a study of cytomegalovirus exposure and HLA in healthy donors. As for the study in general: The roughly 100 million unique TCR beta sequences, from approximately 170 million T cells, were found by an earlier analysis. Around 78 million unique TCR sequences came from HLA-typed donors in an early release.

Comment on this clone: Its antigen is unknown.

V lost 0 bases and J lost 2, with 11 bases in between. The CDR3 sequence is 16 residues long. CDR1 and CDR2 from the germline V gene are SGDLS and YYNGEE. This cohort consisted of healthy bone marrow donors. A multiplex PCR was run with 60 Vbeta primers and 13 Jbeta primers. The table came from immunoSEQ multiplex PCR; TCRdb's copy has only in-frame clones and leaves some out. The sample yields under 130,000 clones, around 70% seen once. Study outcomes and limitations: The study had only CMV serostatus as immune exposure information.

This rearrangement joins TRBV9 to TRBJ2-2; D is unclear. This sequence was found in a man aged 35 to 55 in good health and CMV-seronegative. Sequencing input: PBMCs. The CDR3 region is CASSVGDFSNTGELFF. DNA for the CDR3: TGTGCCAGCAGCGTAGGAGACTTCTCTAACACCGGGGAGCTGTTTTTT.